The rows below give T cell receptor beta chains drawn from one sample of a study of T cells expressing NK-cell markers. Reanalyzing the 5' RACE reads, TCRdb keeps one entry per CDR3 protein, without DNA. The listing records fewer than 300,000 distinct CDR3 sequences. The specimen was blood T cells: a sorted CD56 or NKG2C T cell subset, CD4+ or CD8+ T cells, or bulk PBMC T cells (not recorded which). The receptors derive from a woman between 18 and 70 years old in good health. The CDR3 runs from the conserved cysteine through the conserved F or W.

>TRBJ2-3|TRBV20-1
CSTLAGGFTDTQYF
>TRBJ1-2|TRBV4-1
CASSHPKGAPGYGYTF
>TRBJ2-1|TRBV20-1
CSASAFNEQFF
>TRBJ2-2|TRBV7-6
CASRLDTNTGELFF
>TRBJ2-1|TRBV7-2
CASSLAMAFEQFF
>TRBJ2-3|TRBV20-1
CSALKSGRGTDTQYF
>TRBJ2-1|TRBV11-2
CASSYSYEQFF
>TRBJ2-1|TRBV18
CASCLAGGQVDEQFF
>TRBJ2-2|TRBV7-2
CASSPLEGRTGELFF
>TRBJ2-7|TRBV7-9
CASSSNLYEQYF
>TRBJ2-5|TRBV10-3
CAISVTGRETQYF
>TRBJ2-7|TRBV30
CAGGTAGYEQYF
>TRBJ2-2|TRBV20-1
CSAPPMVAGYTGELFF
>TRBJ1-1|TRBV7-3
CASSFAGGDTEAFF
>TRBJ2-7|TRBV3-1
CASSQSLAGDYEQYF
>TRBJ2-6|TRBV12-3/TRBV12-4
CASSSRRNYPGGANVLTF
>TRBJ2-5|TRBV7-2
CASSLATGRGLETQYF
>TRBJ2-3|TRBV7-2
CASSTGHVVGTDTQYF
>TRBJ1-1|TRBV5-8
CASSTQNTEAFF
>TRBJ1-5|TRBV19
CASTQRTIIETYSNQPQHF
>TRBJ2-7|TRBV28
CASSQLRYEQYF
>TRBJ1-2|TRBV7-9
CASSYDVYGYTF
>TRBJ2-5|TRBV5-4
CASSLVRLAGTFGETQYF
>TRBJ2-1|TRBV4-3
CASSLLHGQANNEQFF
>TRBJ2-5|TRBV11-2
CASSQTSGGYQETQYF
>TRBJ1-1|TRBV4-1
CASSPREVSTEAFF
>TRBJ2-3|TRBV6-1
CASKPVISDTQYF
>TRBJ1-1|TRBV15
CATGLNTEAFF